The rows below give T cell receptor beta chains drawn from one sample of a study of identical twins. TCRdb itself ran the 5' RACE reads through MiXCR, one entry per CDR3 protein. The sample lists 500,000 to 650,000 distinct CDR3 sequences, around 24% seen once, with approximately 0.52% in the top ten. These same records also appear under a second study, on yellow fever vaccine responses in identical twins.

Sequencing was done on a sample of CD4+ T cells sorted from blood. These receptors were taken from a woman younger than 35 in good health. Each CDR3 is given with its conserved first and last residue. Each record gives: V gene, J gene, D gene, clone size, CDR3 DNA, CDR3 protein. The D gene is left open where the match is weak. Rows may omit the clone size; those that give it use once, few, many or a size class.

v_gene: TRBV11-2; j_gene: TRBJ2-1; d_gene: .; abundance: .; CDR3nt: TGTGCCAGCAGCTTAGGCGGGCCAAAGTACAATGAGCAGTTCTTC; CDR3aa: CASSLGGPKYNEQFF
v_gene: TRBV5-1; j_gene: TRBJ2-1; d_gene: TRBD2; abundance: few; CDR3nt: TGCGCCAGCAGCTTGGTAGGCGGGAGAGGGGCCAATGAGCAGTTCTTC; CDR3aa: CASSLVGGRGANEQFF
v_gene: TRBV6-1; j_gene: TRBJ2-4; d_gene: .; abundance: .; CDR3nt: TGTGCCAGCAGTGAGCTACCCGACATTCAGTACTTC; CDR3aa: CASSELPDIQYF
v_gene: TRBV7-9; j_gene: TRBJ2-7; d_gene: TRBD2; abundance: .; CDR3nt: TGTGCCAGCAGCTTAGTGCCGACTAGCGGGAATATGTACGAGCAGTACTTC; CDR3aa: CASSLVPTSGNMYEQYF
v_gene: TRBV6-2/TRBV6-3; j_gene: TRBJ2-3; d_gene: TRBD2; abundance: few; CDR3nt: TGTGCCAGCAGTGCCACCAGACTAGCGTACACAGATACGCAGTATTTT; CDR3aa: CASSATRLAYTDTQYF
v_gene: TRBV6-1; j_gene: TRBJ2-7; d_gene: TRBD1; abundance: .; CDR3nt: TGTGCCAGCAGTGAGGCGGACAGGGGCGCCTACGAGCAGTACTTC; CDR3aa: CASSEADRGAYEQYF
v_gene: TRBV12-3/TRBV12-4; j_gene: TRBJ2-3; d_gene: TRBD1; abundance: .; CDR3nt: TGTGCCAGCAGTCTTCGACAGGGGAACACAGATACGCAGTATTTT; CDR3aa: CASSLRQGNTDTQYF
v_gene: TRBV7-6; j_gene: TRBJ1-2; d_gene: TRBD1; abundance: .; CDR3nt: TGTGCCAGCAGCCCGTATACTACAGGGGGCTGGTTAGGCTACACCTTC; CDR3aa: CASSPYTTGGWLGYTF
v_gene: TRBV5-1; j_gene: TRBJ2-2; d_gene: .; abundance: .; CDR3nt: TGCGCCAGCAGCTCCATGGGGGCGGCCACCGGGGAGCTGTTTTTT; CDR3aa: CASSSMGAATGELFF
v_gene: TRBV3-1; j_gene: TRBJ2-1; d_gene: .; abundance: .; CDR3nt: TGTGCCAGCAGCCAAGGTCGGTTGACCTACAATGAGCAGTTCTTC; CDR3aa: CASSQGRLTYNEQFF
v_gene: TRBV25-1; j_gene: TRBJ2-5; d_gene: .; abundance: .; CDR3nt: TGTGCCAGCAGTGCGGGCCGGGGGCGCCGGGAGACCCAGTACTTC; CDR3aa: CASSAGRGRRETQYF
v_gene: TRBV29-1; j_gene: TRBJ2-6; d_gene: .; abundance: .; CDR3nt: TGCAGCGTTGCGCCGTCTGGGGCCAACGTCCTGACTTTC; CDR3aa: CSVAPSGANVLTF
v_gene: TRBV3-1; j_gene: TRBJ2-1; d_gene: .; abundance: few; CDR3nt: TGTGCCAGCAGCCATAGGACTAATTACAATGAGCAGTTCTTC; CDR3aa: CASSHRTNYNEQFF
v_gene: TRBV20-1; j_gene: TRBJ2-6; d_gene: TRBD2; abundance: few; CDR3nt: TGCAGTGCTAGAGATAATAGGGAGGGGCTTAGCGGGGCCAACGTCCTGACTTTC; CDR3aa: CSARDNREGLSGANVLTF
v_gene: TRBV20-1; j_gene: TRBJ2-3; d_gene: .; abundance: .; CDR3nt: TGCAGTGCTAGATTGGGGCCCCGACTCAACACAGATACGCAGTATTTT; CDR3aa: CSARLGPRLNTDTQYF
v_gene: TRBV3-1; j_gene: TRBJ2-1; d_gene: .; abundance: few; CDR3nt: TGTGCCAGCAGCCCCCTGAGGGGGAGTGTAGGGAATGAGCAGTTCTTC; CDR3aa: CASSPLRGSVGNEQFF
v_gene: TRBV12-3/TRBV12-4; j_gene: TRBJ1-2; d_gene: .; abundance: .; CDR3nt: TGTGCCAGCAGTTCTCGGCCAGGGGATGGTAACTATGGCTACACCTTC; CDR3aa: CASSSRPGDGNYGYTF
v_gene: TRBV6-5; j_gene: TRBJ1-2; d_gene: .; abundance: few; CDR3nt: TGTGCCAGCAGTTACTCGGGGGAATATGGCTACACCTTC; CDR3aa: CASSYSGEYGYTF
v_gene: TRBV6-5; j_gene: TRBJ2-5; d_gene: TRBD2; abundance: .; CDR3nt: TGTGCCAGCAGTTACCTAGCGGGAGGGGTGGAGACCCAGTACTTC; CDR3aa: CASSYLAGGVETQYF